A selection of T cell receptor beta chains follows, all from one sample in a study of T cell changes during pregnancy in multiple sclerosis. The repertoire was sequenced with immunoSEQ multiplex PCR; TCRdb's copy has only in-frame clones and lacks some. Of around 80,000 clones in the sample, about 94% were seen once. The source was peripheral blood, collected in the second trimester of pregnancy. These receptors originate from a female donor in good health, enrolled as a control in a pregnancy study. Both conserved end residues are part of each CDR3. Rows give clone size only sometimes, using once, few, many, or a class for an expanded clone.

TRBV27	-	TRBJ2-7	CASSLSEGTRAYEQYF
TRBV19	once	TRBJ2-7	CASKVTGGYEQYF
TRBV6-5	-	TRBJ2-5	CASSYLRSGGETQYF
TRBV25-1	-	TRBJ2-3	CAVGTSGSGTQYF
TRBV9	-	TRBJ2-5	CASRRLAGPQETQYF
TRBV7-9	-	TRBJ2-1	CASSQRERAYNEQFF
TRBV28	-	TRBJ1-1	CASRPQTGTGEAFF
TRBV5-1	-	TRBJ2-3	CASSWDSRLSTDTQYF
TRBV5-6	-	TRBJ2-1	CASDPGQGTSYNEQFF
TRBV2	-	TRBJ2-7	CAKGQGATYEQYF
TRBV7-9	-	TRBJ2-1	CASSLAMGGKWSEQFF
TRBV7-9	once	TRBJ1-1	CASSLRGLEAFF
TRBV6-1	-	TRBJ2-5	CASSATWNRGETQYF
TRBV5-4	-	TRBJ2-1	CASSLALGGITYNEQFF
TRBV29-1	-	TRBJ2-2	CSVLTGFNTGELFF
TRBV7-9	once	TRBJ1-1	CASSEQSEAFF
TRBV18	-	TRBJ2-1	CASSGTGKSNEQFF
TRBV25-1	-	TRBJ2-3	CASSELQGSTQYF